This TCR beta chain was captured by sequencing in a study of blood T cell repertoires in COVID-19. The authors' processing: Cell counts per sample came from amplifying reference gene primers. This table comes from immunoSEQ multiplex PCR, and its TCRdb copy is limited to in-frame clones, with some not included. V, J and clone size derive from that table, while D and trimming were established from the DNA sequence. The profile shows some 70,000 clones, about four fifths of them singletons. The sequence came from a man aged 60-69 years with COVID-19, enrolled during active disease. The sequenced sample was peripheral blood.

CDR3 sequence reads: CASSDIGNTIYF. CDR3 coding DNA: TGTGCCAGTAGCGACATCGGAAACACCATATATTTT. The genes are TRBV19 and TRBJ1-3, with D hard to call. Per germline, CDR1 LNHDA and CDR2 SQIVND (reference sequence). This CDR3 is built from 12 residues. The V gene lost 6 bases and the J gene lost 4 bases, with 7 bases spanning the gap.